One sample yielded the 8 T cell receptor beta chains listed below, sequenced in a study of blood T cell repertoires in COVID-19. The table came from immunoSEQ multiplex PCR; TCRdb's copy has only in-frame clones and leaves some out. Of roughly 39,000 clones in the sample, approximately 90% were seen once. Sequenced: peripheral blood. The receptors come from a man aged 50 to 60 in a cohort sampled during active COVID-19.

The DNA of the CDR3 is TGTGCCACACAGGGATACGACAATCAGCCCCAGCATTTT. It translates to CATQGYDNQPQHF. This chain joins TRBV6-5 and TRBJ1-5; D might be TRBD1 (6 bases). This CDR3 is 13 amino acids long. Germline V gene lookup returns CDR1 MNHEY and CDR2 SVGAGI. V was pared by 10 bases and J by 3 bases, with 13 bases between.

J is TRBJ2-7 and V is TRBV4-3, with D perhaps matching TRBD1 (5 bases). CDR1 LGHNA and CDR2 YSLEER come from the germline V gene. The CDR3 runs to 15 residues. With 0 bases removed from V and 5 bases from J, the gap between germline ends came to 14 bases. The CDR3 region is CASSQEQARFNEQYF. The CDR3 nucleotides read TGCGCCAGCAGCCAAGAACAGGCTCGATTCAACGAGCAGTACTTC.

This clone was detected a few times. This chain connects TRBV10-1 to TRBJ2-1, with 7 bases fitting TRBD2. The CDR3 sequence is 12 residues long. Germline CDR1 and CDR2: WNHNN and SYGVQD (reference sequence). Trimming at V came to 9 bases and at J to 5 bases, leaving 4 bases not matched to a gene. The CDR3 loop reads CARTAGDNEQFF. For the CDR3, the DNA is TGCGCCAGGACGGCGGGAGACAATGAGCAGTTCTTC.

The J gene is TRBJ2-1, the V gene TRBV24-1; TRBD1 might be the D (7 bases). V lost 5 bases and J lost 8, with 21 bases in between. The CDR3 contains 16 residues. The germline gives CDR1 KGHDR, CDR2 SFDVKD. The DNA of the CDR3 is TGTGCCACCAGTGGAATAGACAGGGTGTGGGGGGATGAGCAGTTCTTC. This codes for CATSGIDRVWGDEQFF.

This clone was counted between two and nine times. The chain recombines TRBV4-1 with TRBJ1-2, with D possibly matching TRBD1 (6 bases). The V end was cut by 0 bases, the J end by 7 bases, with 12 bases between. CDR1 and CDR2 (germline): MGHRA, YSYEKL. This CDR3 spans 14 amino acids. CDR3 DNA: TGCGCCAGCAGCCAAGATTGGCAGGGGAGTGGCTACACCTTC. Translating gives CASSQDWQGSGYTF.

The genes are TRBV5-6 and TRBJ1-5; a possible D gene is TRBD1 (6 bases). Germline CDR1 reads SGHDT; CDR2 reads YYEEEE. Trimming took off 4 bases at V and 2 bases at J, with 19 bases between the two ends. The CDR3 is 17 amino acids. This CDR3 is CASSHATGHGGNQPQHF. In DNA, the CDR3 is TGTGCCAGCAGCCACGCAACGGGACATGGGGGCAATCAGCCCCAGCATTTT.

V usage is TRBV3-1 (or the pseudogene TRBV3-2) and J usage is TRBJ2-5; 11 nucleotides line up with TRBD1. In germline, CDR1 is LGHDT, CDR2 YNNKEL (reference sequence). This CDR3 is 17 amino acids long. After removal of 0 bases from V and 1 base from J, the junction contained 4 bases not matched to a gene. This CDR3 is CASSQDWDRGFQETQYF. CDR3 sequence (DNA): TGTGCCAGCAGCCAAGATTGGGACAGGGGGTTCCAAGAGACCCAGTACTTC.

CDR3 DNA: TGTGCCAGCAGCCCTTATGGGACTAGCCTGGGGGGCGGGGAGCTGTTTTTT. Translated, it gives CASSPYGTSLGGGELFF. The chain carries TRBV7-6 and TRBJ2-2; 9 positions match TRBD2. The CDR3 is made up of 17 amino acids. Germline V gene sequence: CDR1 SGHVS, CDR2 FNYEAQ. Trimming at V came to 5 bases and at J to 7 bases, leaving 14 bases not matched to a gene.